The 10 T cell receptor beta chains listed next were all sequenced from one sample in a study of human T cells and chemical hapten exposure. Sample time point: pre-sensitization, week 0. Treatment given: therapeutic diphenylcyclopropenone sensitization with weekly scalp DPC. TCRdb re-derived calls from the RACE reads in MiXCR, one entry per CDR3 protein. Here the sample spans 300,000 to 450,000 distinct CDR3 sequences, about 5.4% being singletons. The specimen was whole blood, collected in connection with sensitization to the hapten diphenylcyclopropenone (DPC). The receptors were sampled from a young woman with alopecia areata. Some clones in this sample may be carry-over from other donors' samples.

This clonotype has only a few counts. The V call is TRBV6-5, the J call TRBJ2-3; 9 bases are a match to TRBD2. In germline, CDR1 is MNHEY, CDR2 SVGAGI. V lost 0 bases, J lost 5 bases, and 15 bases stayed unmatched. The CDR3 loop spans 19 amino acids. CDR3 sequence (DNA): TGTGCCAGCAGTTACTCGGGTCCCGCTGGCGGGGGGGGAATAGATACGCAGTATTTT. Its protein product is CASSYSGPAGGGGIDTQYF.

There are many counts of this clonotype. V gene TRBV6-5 combines with J gene TRBJ1-2, with TRBD1 as a possible D gene (6 bases). Trimming took 7 bases from V and 4 from J, leaving 19 bases between them. The germline V gene has CDR1 MNHEY and CDR2 SVGAGI. The CDR3 has 15 residues. This CDR3 reads CASTDGGGGGYGYTF. In DNA, the CDR3 is TGTGCCAGCACCGACGGGGGGGGCGGCGGCTATGGCTACACCTTC.

This clonotype was seen ten or more times. The genes are TRBV6-6 and TRBJ2-3, with D tentatively TRBD2 (5 bases). The CDR3 has 14 amino acids. The germline CDR1 and CDR2 sequences are MNHNY and SVGAGI (reference sequence). Between the trimmed V and J ends, which lost 5 bases and 4 bases, there was a span of 13 bases. CDR3 protein: CASSTPGVADTQYF. The DNA of the CDR3 is TGTGCCAGCAGTACCCCCGGGGTCGCAGATACGCAGTATTTT.

This clonotype was found many times. J is TRBJ2-3 and V is TRBV7-9; a weak D match, TRBD2 (5 bases). CDR1 and CDR2 from the germline V gene are SEHNR and FQNEAQ (reference sequence). There are 15 residues in the CDR3. The germline V and J ends were trimmed by 3 bases and 4 bases, with 14 bases remaining between them. The CDR3 DNA is TGTGCCAGCAGCTTCGTTGGATCCGGGGCAGATACGCAGTATTTT. Protein product: CASSFVGSGADTQYF.

This clonotype has at least ten counts. The chain combines TRBV4-3 with TRBJ2-3; the match to TRBD2 covers 7 bases. After removal of 0 bases from V and 1 base from J, the junction contained 10 bases not matched to a gene. Per the germline V gene, CDR1 is LGHNA and CDR2 is YSLEER. The CDR3 has 18 amino acids. CDR3 sequence reads: CASSQDGWGGLGTDTQYF. Here the CDR3 DNA reads TGCGCCAGCAGCCAAGATGGATGGGGGGGATTGGGCACAGATACGCAGTATTTT.

Points on this clonotype: The CDR3 carries no conserved terminal phenylalanine or tryptophan, so it likely arises from a read error. This sequence joins TRBV12-3 or TRBV12-4 and TRBJ1-1, with D possibly matching TRBD1 (5 bases). The CDR3 is made up of 15 amino acids. Trimming stripped 4 bases from V and 11 bases from J, with 23 bases between. The CDR3 DNA reads TGTGCCAGCAGTTCCTCGGTTGCAGGGCTTATAGGGGCTTTCCTT. The encoded protein is CASSSSVAGLIGAFL.

This clonotype occurred a few times. This chain joins TRBV29-1 and TRBJ1-1; 7 bases fit TRBD1. J gave up 0 bases and V 5 bases, and 6 bases lay outside the gene matches. CDR1 is SQVTM and CDR2 is ANQGSEA in the germline V gene. The CDR3 is 14 residues long. CDR3 bases: TGCAGCGTTTCAGAGGACAGGTTGAACACTGAAGCTTTCTTT. It specifies CSVSEDRLNTEAFF.

This clonotype was recorded many times. This chain connects TRBV7-8 to TRBJ2-7; 7 bases are shared with TRBD1. This CDR3 is built from 17 residues. Per germline, CDR1 SGHVS and CDR2 FQNEAQ. Trimming cost V 1 base and J 0 bases; bases outside gene matches: 9. The CDR3 reads CASSLVLWTGRSYEQYF. DNA of the CDR3: TGTGCCAGCAGCTTAGTGTTGTGGACAGGACGCTCCTACGAGCAGTACTTC.

This clonotype was seen a handful of times. V is TRBV27 and J is TRBJ2-4; 7 nucleotides line up with TRBD2. This CDR3 is 17 amino acids long. CDR1 MNHEY and CDR2 SMNVEV come from the germline V gene (reference sequence). The trim removed 2 bases at V and 1 base at J, leaving 8 bases unmatched. The CDR3 bases are TGTGCCAGCAGTTTACTTACCGGCGGGGGTGCCAAAAACATTCAGTACTTC. This translates into CASSLLTGGGAKNIQYF.

The chain combines TRBV3-1 with TRBJ2-7; 8 nucleotides align to TRBD1. Per the germline V gene, CDR1 is LGHDT and CDR2 is YNNKEL (reference sequence). The junction had 7 bases not matched to a gene; V was cut back by 0 bases and J by 3 bases. The CDR3 has 16 amino acids. For the CDR3, the DNA is TGTGCCAGCAGCCAAGATCCCGGGACAGGTCGCTACGAGCAGTACTTC. Translated: CASSQDPGTGRYEQYF.